This paragraph reports one T cell receptor beta chain. Its specific antigen is unknown. Base qualities are not recorded, but no much larger clone differs from it by a single base. Patients with a history of autoimmune disease or receiving systemic immunosuppression were excluded from the trial. Peripheral blood for TCR sequencing was collected from all dose cohorts at baseline, on cycle 4 day 1, and on cycle 7 day 1. The samples were drawn from a first-in-human, open-label, multicenter phase I dose-escalation trial of ivuxolimab. The trial enrolled adults with locally advanced or metastatic head and neck squamous cell, hepatocellular, melanoma or renal cell carcinoma. Before TCR sequencing, CD4+ T cells and CD8+ T cells were sorted from peripheral blood as separate populations. Cut back by 1 base and 2 bases, the V and J ends lie 8 bases apart. The CDR3 runs 13 residues from the cysteine to the phenylalanine. The sequence is cut down to CDR3 DNA, 39 bases in frame from base 1. CDR1 and CDR2 were assigned from the germline V gene (reference sequence) as GTSNPN and SVGIG.

The data belong to a study of OX40 agonist ivuxolimab in advanced cancers. For context, the study as a whole: Ivuxolimab was an agonistic, fully human IgG2 monoclonal antibody directed against OX40 (CD134), a costimulatory receptor. Intravenous ivuxolimab was administered to patients every 2 weeks at six dose levels: 0.01, 0.1, 0.3, 1.5, 3 and 10 mg/kg. Of the approximately 54 dose-escalation patients, hepatocellular carcinoma was present in some 19, melanoma in about 15, renal cell carcinoma in 9 and head and neck cancer in 9. The monotherapy dose-escalation portion (N of about 50 patients) of the phase I ivuxolimab trial is reported in the paper. Three dose-escalation patients achieved partial responses, one with hepatocellular carcinoma and two with cutaneous melanoma. Patients were allowed to have had prior anti-PD-1, anti-PD-L1 or anti-CTLA-4 therapy, and about 40% of the dose-escalation patients had been treated with checkpoint inhibitors. The purpose of peripheral TCRbeta sequencing was to test whether ivuxolimab changed TCR sequence diversity and led to clonal T-cell expansion. In the dose-escalation cohort, roughly four fifths of patients were male, and the mean age was approximately 64 years, with a range of about 23 to 90.

Genomic DNA was isolated from the sorted cells so that the TCRbeta CDR3 region could be sequenced. The immunoSEQ Assay was used to sequence the TCRbeta CDR3 regions. TCRdb's version of the immuneACCESS table is confined to in-frame rearrangements and falls short of the full clone set. An unresolved V gene accounts for under half of the shortfall where checked; the remainder is of unknown origin. For this sample the table gives around 90,000 clones, of which over 75% were detected only once. The ten biggest clones cover approximately 0.29% of the sample. Study-wide findings and limitations: Antigen specificity was not determined for the clonally expanded peripheral T cells. Low levels of normalized T-cell clonal expansion were also seen in some patients who did not respond. At doses of 0.1 to 3.0 mg/kg, clonal expansion of both CD4+ and CD8+ T cells in blood was seen between baseline and week 6. After ivuxolimab, more expanded clones were found on average in CD8+ T cells than in CD4+ T cells. In the 0.1-3.0 mg/kg groups, partial responders were among the patients with the lowest normalized peripheral clonal expansion, particularly in CD8+ T cells.

This sample comprised CD4+ or CD8+ T cells sorted from blood, obtained in a trial of the OX40 agonist ivuxolimab. The receptor's source is an adult with an advanced solid tumor such as melanoma, head and neck, liver or kidney cancer. This receptor chain uses TRBV30 and TRBJ1-1, with the D gene not confidently named. The sequenced DNA: TGTGCCTGGAGTGAGAACCTAAACACTGAAGCTTTCTTT. This is translated as CAWSENLNTEAFF.